Below, 20 T cell receptor beta chains from the same sample are listed, as sequenced in a study of identical twins (dated by TCRdb to the mid-2010s). Receptor amplification or capture employed 5' RACE. Sequencing was performed on an Illumina HiSeq 2000. TCRdb trimmed the raw reads at Q25, called clones with MiXCR and kept productive beta chains. Rows merge per CDR3 protein into single entries with the most common DNA and genes. This sample lists 500,000 to 600,000 distinct CDR3 sequences; 22% were detected once. The ten largest make up 0.91% of the sample. Another study also made use of these data, one on T cells expressing NK-cell markers.

The sample was CD4+ T cells sorted from blood. The origin of the receptors is a woman aged 18-29 years in good health.

The V and J genes are TRBV10-3 and TRBJ2-7; D assignment may be TRBD1 or TRBD2 (5 bases each). V lost 10 bases to trimming and J lost 3 bases, with 13 bases between them. The germline V gene encodes CDR1 ENHRY and CDR2 SYGVKD. The CDR3 length is 12 residues. The CDR3 nucleotides read TGTGCCAGCCGGGACCCGTACTACGAGCAGTACTTC. Amino acids: CASRDPYYEQYF.

This rearrangement joins TRBV18 to TRBJ1-1; TRBD1 is a possible D gene (5 bases). Per the germline V gene, CDR1 is KGHSH and CDR2 is LQKENI. With 6 bases removed from V and 0 bases from J, the gap between germline ends came to 14 bases. The CDR3 covers 15 residues. Written as DNA, the CDR3 is TGTGCCAGCTCGCCCTCCGACAGAATGAACACTGAAGCTTTCTTT. This translates into CASSPSDRMNTEAFF.

This clonotype was observed a few times. The V call is TRBV7-2, the J call TRBJ2-5; D is perhaps TRBD2 (6 bases). CDR3 length: 16 amino acids. Germline CDR1 is SGHTA and CDR2 is FQGNSA. The V and J ends lost 1 base and 2 bases respectively, with 14 bases between them. In nucleotides, the CDR3 is TGTGCCAGCAGCTTAGGTTCGCAGGGAGGACAAGAGACCCAGTACTTC. Translated: CASSLGSQGGQETQYF.

The rearrangement uses TRBV27 and TRBJ1-2; 12 bases are shared with TRBD1. Germline V lookup: CDR1 MNHEY, CDR2 SMNVEV (reference sequence). Trimming took 6 bases from V and 7 from J; bases not matched to a gene: 6. CDR3 size: 14 residues. CDR3 coding DNA: TGTGCCAGCAGACCAGGGACAGGGGGCGGTGGCTACACCTTC. Translation gives CASRPGTGGGGYTF.

This clonotype has only a few counts. The J gene is TRBJ2-7, the V gene TRBV10-3; a possible D gene is TRBD2 (6 bases). There are 13 residues in the CDR3. Germline V gene data show CDR1 as ENHRY and CDR2 as SYGVKD. V lost 6 bases to trimming and J lost 5 bases, with 14 bases between them. This chain's CDR3 is CAIRPAGSDEQYF. The CDR3 DNA reads as TGTGCCATCAGGCCCGCGGGGTCGGACGAGCAGTACTTC.

This clonotype was counted between two and nine times. The chain carries TRBV20-1 and TRBJ1-1; D gene ambiguous. Trimming removed 1 base from V and 6 bases from J, with 9 bases in between. Germline CDR1 reads DFQATT; CDR2 reads SNEGSKA (reference sequence). The CDR3 totals 12 residues. CDR3 DNA: TGCAGTGCTAGAGCCGTAGGAGCTGAAGCTTTCTTT. It encodes CSARAVGAEAFF.

The genes are TRBV10-3 and TRBJ2-2; the D is unclear. This CDR3 spans 12 amino acids. Germline values: CDR1 ENHRY, CDR2 SYGVKD. V lost 4 bases to trimming and J lost 6 bases, with 6 bases between them. For the CDR3, the DNA is TGTGCCATCAGTGGCAGCCCCGGGGAGCTGTTTTTT. Its protein product is CAISGSPGELFF.

V and J are TRBV20-1 and TRBJ2-6, with D unclear. Germline CDR1 and CDR2: DFQATT and SNEGSKA (reference sequence). V lost 2 bases, J lost 3 bases, and 8 bases lay in between. CDR3 length equals 14 residues. CDR3 sequence: CSARKGNGANVLTF. The CDR3 DNA reads as TGCAGTGCTAGAAAGGGTAATGGGGCCAACGTCCTGACTTTC.

The chain has TRBV19 and TRBJ1-5; D not certain. In germline, CDR1 is LNHDA, CDR2 SQIVND (reference sequence). Trimming stripped 6 bases from V and 6 bases from J, with 18 bases between. This CDR3 spans 15 amino acids. CDR3 sequence reads: CASRDGEGWTQPQHF. For the CDR3, the DNA is TGTGCCAGTAGGGACGGAGAAGGGTGGACTCAGCCCCAGCATTTT.

The rearrangement uses TRBV7-2 and TRBJ2-1; D might be TRBD2 (6 bases). Germline V gene sequence: CDR1 SGHTA, CDR2 FQGNSA. Trimming took off 5 bases at V and 3 bases at J, with 14 bases between the two ends. This CDR3 region has 15 residues. CDR3 coding DNA: TGTGCCAGCAGCCCCGGGAGAGCGGGCTACAATGAGCAGTTCTTC. It yields the protein CASSPGRAGYNEQFF.

The chain uses TRBV15 and TRBJ1-3; D unclear. Germline V gene data show CDR1 as LNHNV and CDR2 as YYDKDF (reference sequence). This CDR3 comprises 15 residues. V was cut by 0 bases and J by 2 bases, with 8 bases left in between. CDR3 loop: CATSRDSQPGNTIYF. The CDR3 DNA sequence: TGTGCCACCAGCAGAGATTCACAGCCTGGAAACACCATATATTTT.

J is TRBJ2-7 and V is TRBV5-1, with 7 bases aligning to TRBD1. The CDR3 is 15 amino acids. Germline lookup yields CDR1 SGHRS and CDR2 YFSETQ. V trimming: 4 bases; J trimming: 3 bases; junction bases outside the gene matches: 10. CDR3 sequence: CASSPRQGSRYEQYF. CDR3 DNA sequence: TGCGCCAGCAGCCCCCGACAGGGATCGCGCTACGAGCAGTACTTC. The entire variable domain, with the rest obtained from reference TRBV5-1 and TRBJ2-7, is as follows: KAGVTQTPRYLIKTRGQQVTLSCSPISGHRSVSWYQQTPGQGLQFLFEYFSETQRNKGNFPGRFSGRQFSNSRSEMNVSTLELGDSALYLCASSPRQGSRYEQYFGPGTRLTVT.

The chain couples TRBV2 to TRBJ1-6; D remains ambiguous. The CDR3 has 13 amino acids. Trimming pared 0 bases from V and 6 bases from J, leaving 3 bases between. The V gene's germline CDR1 is SNHLY and CDR2 FYNNEI. CDR3 DNA sequence: TGTGCCAGCAGTGAAGCGGGTAATTCACCCCTCCACTTT. Its protein is CASSEAGNSPLHF.

This clonotype was observed a few times. The rearrangement uses TRBV7-9 and TRBJ2-3; possible D gene TRBD1, 5 bases. Germline assignment: CDR1 SEHNR and CDR2 FQNEAQ (reference sequence). The CDR3 spans 14 residues. The V end was cut by 3 bases, the J end by 2 bases, with 9 bases between. The CDR3 sequence: CASSFGGATDTQYF. CDR3 DNA: TGTGCCAGCAGCTTCGGTGGGGCCACAGATACGCAGTATTTT.

This clonotype was detected only a few times. The rearrangement joins TRBV6-2 or TRBV6-3 to TRBJ2-7; D possibly corresponds to TRBD1 (6 bases). CDR3 size: 12 residues. The germline CDR1 and CDR2 sequences are MNHEY and SVGEGT. Trimming took 7 bases from V and 7 from J, leaving 14 bases between them. The CDR3 here is CASKDRSGEQYF. The CDR3 DNA reads as TGTGCCAGCAAGGACAGATCTGGAGAGCAGTACTTC.

The chain has TRBV15 and TRBJ1-2; D gene unclear. The CDR3 consists of 14 residues. CDR1 and CDR2 (germline): LNHNV, YYDKDF (reference sequence). The V gene lost 0 bases and the J gene lost 2 bases, with 7 bases spanning the gap. CDR3 coding DNA: TGTGCCACCAGCAGAGATTCCAGAAACTATGGCTACACCTTC. Amino acids: CATSRDSRNYGYTF.

This chain links TRBV12-3 or TRBV12-4 with TRBJ2-4; D is undetermined. The CDR3 extends over 15 amino acids. The V gene lost 5 bases and the J gene lost 3 bases, with 14 bases spanning the gap. For the CDR3, the DNA is TGTGCCAGCAGTCTCCAATTAGCTGTCAAAAACATTCAGTACTTC. Its protein is CASSLQLAVKNIQYF.

The chain carries TRBV7-2 and TRBJ2-1; TRBD1 matches 8 bases. The CDR3 consists of 14 residues. The germline V gene has CDR1 SGHTA and CDR2 FQGNSA. The V segment lost 3 bases and the J segment 10 bases; nucleotides outside the gene matches: 8. The CDR3 DNA follows: TGTGCCAGCAGCTTGAGGACAGGGCGGTACGAGCAGTTCTTC. It translates to CASSLRTGRYEQFF.

This clonotype appeared a few times. The gene calls are TRBV20-1 and TRBJ2-3; D is undetermined. This CDR3 is 16 amino acids long. The V end was cut by 0 bases, the J end by 2 bases, with 15 bases between. The germline V gene has CDR1 DFQATT and CDR2 SNEGSKA (reference sequence). CDR3 sequence (DNA): TGCAGTGCTAGAGATCCCTTCTCGGGCGACACAGATACGCAGTATTTT. Residues: CSARDPFSGDTDTQYF.

J is TRBJ2-7 and V is TRBV20-1; D possibly matches TRBD1 or TRBD2 (7 bases each). V was shortened by 6 bases and J by 3 bases, with 24 bases between the two germline ends. Germline CDR1 reads DFQATT; CDR2 reads SNEGSKA (reference sequence). The CDR3 contains 16 residues. CDR3 coding DNA: TGCAGTGCCACCAGGGGGGGCGGGGGACGGATCTACGAGCAGTACTTC. Its protein product is CSATRGGGGRIYEQYF.